These 30 T cell receptor beta chains originate from one sample sequenced in a study of cytomegalovirus exposure and HLA in healthy donors. Both 60 Vbeta primers and 13 Jbeta primers went into the PCR. TCRdb's copy holds only in-frame clones and misses some; the assay was immunoSEQ multiplex PCR. The repertoire has 100,000 to 150,000 clones, under 80% of them found once; the top ten carry over 10%. Sequencing used PBMCs. These receptors were obtained from a woman aged 55-70 years in good health and CMV-seropositive.

Here the CDR3 DNA reads TGCAGCGTTAACGGCGGTGGGGGCCCCTATGGCTACACCTTC. Protein: CSVNGGGGPYGYTF. The rearrangement links TRBV29-1 to TRBJ1-2; TRBD1 might be the D (6 bases). Germline V CDR1 and CDR2: SQVTM, ANQGSEA. The CDR3 loop spans 14 amino acids. Trimming pared 5 bases from V and 4 bases from J, leaving 17 bases between.

The DNA of the CDR3 is TGTGCCAGCAGTTTATGGGGGGACCCGAGCTCCTACAATGAGCAGTTCTTC. It yields the protein CASSLWGDPSSYNEQFF. The genes are TRBV27 and TRBJ2-1; D perhaps matches TRBD2 (6 bases). Germline CDR1 reads MNHEY; CDR2 reads SMNVEV (reference sequence). V was shortened by 1 base and J by 0 bases, with 13 bases between the two germline ends. The CDR3 has 17 residues.

The genes are TRBV15 and TRBJ2-7; weak D call: TRBD1 (5 bases). The V end was cut by 3 bases, the J end by 6 bases, with 9 bases between. Germline V CDR1 and CDR2: LNHNV, YYDKDF (reference sequence). The CDR3 has 12 residues. The CDR3 spells CATSSQGSEQYF. The CDR3, as DNA: TGTGCCACCAGCAGTCAGGGCAGCGAGCAGTACTTC.

V and J are TRBV5-1 and TRBJ2-7; TRBD1 matches 8 bases. Germline values: CDR1 SGHRS, CDR2 YFSETQ. CDR3 length: 15 amino acids. J was trimmed by 0 bases and V by 3 bases; bases with no gene match: 5. The DNA for the CDR3 is TGCGCCAGCAGCTATCGGACAGGGAGCTCCTACGAGCAGTACTTC. Its protein is CASSYRTGSSYEQYF.

The genes are TRBV15 and TRBJ2-4, with D tentatively TRBD1 (6 bases). V dropped 3 bases and J dropped 0 bases, with 12 bases sitting between them. Germline V gene sequence: CDR1 LNHNV, CDR2 YYDKDF (reference sequence). The CDR3 is 16 residues long. CDR3 protein: CATSSSGTLAKNIQYF. The CDR3 nucleotides read TGTGCCACCAGCAGTTCCGGGACACTAGCCAAAAACATTCAGTACTTC.

This clone was seen a handful of times. V and J are TRBV5-5 and TRBJ1-5; possibly TRBD1 for D (5 bases). Trimming removed 6 bases from V and 1 base from J, with 14 bases in between. Germline CDR1 is SGHKS and CDR2 is YYEKEE (reference sequence). This CDR3 is built from 15 residues. Here the CDR3 DNA reads TGTGCCAGCACTCTGGGGCAAAGCAGCAATCAGCCCCAGCATTTT. Protein product: CASTLGQSSNQPQHF.

This clone was seen only a few times. This sequence joins TRBV7-9 and TRBJ1-6, with D unclear. The germline V gene encodes CDR1 SEHNR and CDR2 FQNEAQ (reference sequence). Trimming removed 3 bases at V and 11 bases at J, with 8 bases between. This CDR3 is 12 amino acids long. The CDR3 DNA sequence: TGTGCCAGCAGCTTCCGGGATCCACCCCTCCACTTT. Translated: CASSFRDPPLHF.

J is TRBJ2-1 and V is TRBV10-3; 13 bases fit TRBD2. Germline CDR1 is ENHRY and CDR2 is SYGVKD. Trimming took 10 bases from V and 6 from J; bases not matched to a gene: 6. The CDR3 runs 14 residues. The CDR3 loop is CATGLAGVSNEQFF. CDR3 sequence (DNA): TGTGCCACCGGACTAGCGGGAGTAAGCAATGAGCAGTTCTTC.

The chain links TRBV5-5 to TRBJ2-5; TRBD2 might be the D (5 bases). Trimming pared 3 bases from V and 5 bases from J, leaving 17 bases between. CDR3 length: 15 residues. Germline CDR1 and CDR2: SGHKS and YYEKEE (reference sequence). The CDR3 loop reads CASSYVRAVGETQYF. The CDR3 region has the DNA TGTGCCAGCAGCTACGTCCGAGCGGTAGGGGAGACCCAGTACTTC.

The chain links TRBV7-6 to TRBJ2-3, with 11 bases matching TRBD2. The junction had 0 bases not matched to a gene; V was cut back by 1 base and J by 3 bases. The length of the CDR3 is 15 residues. Germline assignment: CDR1 SGHVS and CDR2 FNYEAQ. This chain's CDR3 is CASSLGLAGTDTQYF. Written as DNA, the CDR3 is TGTGCCAGCAGCTTAGGACTAGCGGGGACAGATACGCAGTATTTT.

This clone has a handful of counts. The chain has TRBV11-2 and TRBJ2-5, with 14 bases identical to TRBD2. V was clipped by 1 base and J by 5 bases; unmatched bases: 6. The germline V gene encodes CDR1 SGHAT and CDR2 FQNNGV. The length of the CDR3 is 17 residues. CDR3 DNA: TGTGCCAGCAGCTTAGGGGGGACTAGCGGGGGCTTGGAGACCCAGTACTTC. Protein sequence: CASSLGGTSGGLETQYF.

V and J are TRBV29-1 and TRBJ1-5; TRBD1 is a possible D gene (6 bases). The length of the CDR3 is 12 residues. Germline values: CDR1 SQVTM, CDR2 ANQGSEA. Trimming pared 4 bases from V and 7 bases from J, leaving 11 bases between. The CDR3 bases are TGCAGCGTTGGGGCAGGGGAGCAGCCCCAGCATTTT. Encoded protein: CSVGAGEQPQHF.

In DNA form, the CDR3 reads TGCGCCAGCAGTGGTTCTATTTGGGATACGCAGTATTTT. It specifies CASSGSIWDTQYF. The chain carries TRBV10-2 and TRBJ2-3; D is undetermined. Germline V gene sequence: CDR1 WSHSY, CDR2 SAAADI. Deletions cut 4 bases from V and 6 bases from J, with 11 bases between. The CDR3 is 13 residues long.

Only one count was recorded for this clone. The chain carries TRBV30 and TRBJ2-1; D not certain. Per germline, CDR1 GTSNPN and CDR2 SVGIG (reference sequence). The CDR3 length is 14 residues. Trimming stripped 0 bases from V and 9 bases from J, with 15 bases between. CDR3 in amino acids: CAWSVIGGKGEQFF. CDR3 DNA: TGTGCCTGGAGTGTAATTGGCGGAAAAGGTGAGCAGTTCTTC.

This sequence joins TRBV4-3 and TRBJ1-1; D is undetermined. Looked up from germline, CDR1 is LGHNA and CDR2 is YSLEER. V lost 0 bases, J lost 5 bases, and 7 bases lay in between. The CDR3 covers 13 residues. This chain's CDR3 is CASSQDWRTEAFF. The CDR3 region has the DNA TGCGCCAGCAGCCAAGATTGGCGGACTGAAGCTTTCTTT.

V usage is TRBV5-1 and J usage is TRBJ1-4; TRBD1 might be the D (6 bases). This CDR3 contains 12 residues. Germline CDR1 SGHRS, CDR2 YFSETQ. Trimming took 8 bases from V and 7 from J, leaving 12 bases between them. The chain's CDR3 is CASGIGGEKLFF. DNA for the CDR3: TGCGCCAGTGGCATAGGGGGTGAAAAACTGTTTTTT.

V gene TRBV19 combines with J gene TRBJ2-7; no definite D call. The V end lost 8 bases, the J end lost 3 bases, and 20 bases lay between the germline ends. Germline values: CDR1 LNHDA, CDR2 SQIVND (reference sequence). The CDR3 contains 15 residues. The CDR3 loop is CASRRTSLEDYEQYF. Written as DNA, the CDR3 is TGTGCCAGTCGTAGAACCAGTCTAGAGGACTACGAGCAGTACTTC.

The chain has TRBV6-5 and TRBJ2-3; maybe TRBD1 (6 bases). The V gene lost 0 bases and the J gene lost 3 bases, with 10 bases spanning the gap. The CDR3 loop spans 15 amino acids. From germline, CDR1 is MNHEY and CDR2 SVGAGI. This chain's CDR3 is CASSYSRQATDTQYF. The CDR3, as DNA: TGTGCCAGCAGTTACTCGAGACAGGCTACAGATACGCAGTATTTT.

This chain joins TRBV5-1 and TRBJ1-1; TRBD1 aligns across 8 bases. The germline gives CDR1 SGHRS, CDR2 YFSETQ. The CDR3 runs to 16 residues. Unmatched junction bases numbered 6, after V lost 1 base and J lost 1 base. The CDR3 nucleotides read TGCGCCAGCAGCTTGTCGACCGGGACAGGGAACACTGAAGCTTTCTTT. Its protein is CASSLSTGTGNTEAFF.

The rearrangement joins TRBV18 to TRBJ2-7, with TRBD1 matching 9 bases. The V and J ends lost 4 bases and 5 bases, in that order; junction bases with no gene match: 9. Per the germline V gene, CDR1 is KGHSH and CDR2 is LQKENI. CDR3 size: 15 residues. The CDR3 nucleotides read TGTGCCAGCTCACGATCCGGGACAGGGATGGACGAGCAGTACTTC. Its translation is CASSRSGTGMDEQYF.

This chain links TRBV7-8 with TRBJ1-1; D is undetermined. The CDR3 is made up of 13 amino acids. Between the trimmed V and J ends, which lost 2 bases and 1 base, there was a span of 5 bases. Germline CDR1 and CDR2: SGHVS and FQNEAQ. The CDR3: CASSLTQNTEAFF. CDR3 coding DNA: TGTGCCAGCAGCTTAACACAGAACACTGAAGCTTTCTTT.

V gene TRBV5-8 combines with J gene TRBJ2-7; 8 bases fit TRBD2. Unmatched junction bases numbered 15, after V lost 4 bases and J lost 3 bases. CDR3 length: 17 amino acids. Germline V lookup: CDR1 SGHTS, CDR2 YDEGEE. The CDR3 DNA reads as TGTGCCAGCAGCCATCCTCGAGGGGCGGGGGGATTCTACGAGCAGTACTTC. Residues: CASSHPRGAGGFYEQYF.

The chain carries TRBV5-1 and TRBJ1-4; no reliable D call. Germline V gene data show CDR1 as SGHRS and CDR2 as YFSETQ. The V gene lost 2 bases and the J gene lost 0 bases, with 8 bases spanning the gap. The CDR3 sequence is 15 residues long. DNA of the CDR3: TGCGCCAGCAGCTTTTTCGGGGCAACTAATGAAAAACTGTTTTTT. Protein sequence: CASSFFGATNEKLFF.

The chain couples TRBV19 to TRBJ1-5; D is unresolved. This CDR3 spans 13 amino acids. Germline assignment: CDR1 LNHDA and CDR2 SQIVND (reference sequence). V dropped 7 bases and J dropped 2 bases, with 9 bases sitting between them. The CDR3 loop reads CASIGDGNQPQHF. In nucleotides, the CDR3 is TGTGCCAGTATCGGAGATGGCAATCAGCCCCAGCATTTT.

The genes are TRBV2 and TRBJ1-3, with unresolved D. V shed 8 bases and J shed 2 bases, with 16 bases lying between them. Looked up from germline, CDR1 is SNHLY and CDR2 is FYNNEI. This CDR3 is built from 15 residues. The CDR3 nucleotides read TGTGCCAGCCTTCTGGGGTTGGAGGCTGGAAACACCATATATTTT. This translates into CASLLGLEAGNTIYF. The full variable domain, completed using reference TRBV2 and TRBJ1-3, is EPEVTQTPSHQVTQMGQEVILRCVPISNHLYFYWYRQILGQKVEFLVSFYNNEISEKSEIFDDQFSVERPDGSNFTLKIRSTKLEDSAMYFCASLLGLEAGNTIYFGEGSWLTVV.

V usage is TRBV5-5 and J usage is TRBJ2-4; D possibly corresponds to TRBD1 (6 bases). The germline gives CDR1 SGHKS, CDR2 YYEKEE (reference sequence). The CDR3 spans 17 residues. V was clipped by 4 bases and J by 4 bases, with 21 bases between them. The DNA for the CDR3 is TGTGCCAGCAGCGCCGAAAGAACAGGGCCCCATAAAAACATTCAGTACTTC. It yields the protein CASSAERTGPHKNIQYF.

The chain recombines TRBV4-2 with TRBJ2-3; 8 bases agree with TRBD2. The germline gives CDR1 LGHNA, CDR2 YNFKEQ. The CDR3 spans 17 residues. Trimming removed 2 bases from V and 4 bases from J; junction bases left unmatched: 11. CDR3 in DNA: TGTGCCAGCAGCCAACACACCGGGACTAGTGGGGCAGATACGCAGTATTTT. Translating gives CASSQHTGTSGADTQYF.

The DNA for the CDR3 is TGTGCCAGCAGTCCGTCGAGTCAGGGGGCGTTAAACTATGGCTACACCTTC. As protein: CASSPSSQGALNYGYTF. The J gene is TRBJ1-2, the V gene TRBV28; 8 bases agree with TRBD1. The CDR3 is made up of 17 amino acids. CDR1 MDHEN and CDR2 SYDVKM come from the germline V gene. The V gene end was trimmed by 5 bases and the J gene end by 2 bases; junction bases not matched to a gene: 13.

The J gene is TRBJ2-3, the V gene TRBV27; 13 bases are a match to TRBD2. The V and J ends lost 3 bases and 2 bases, in that order; junction bases with no gene match: 5. The CDR3 extends over 17 amino acids. Germline V gene lookup returns CDR1 MNHEY and CDR2 SMNVEV (reference sequence). The CDR3 region is CASSFSLAGGATDTQYF. CDR3 sequence (DNA): TGTGCCAGCAGTTTCTCACTAGCGGGAGGGGCCACAGATACGCAGTATTTT.

This chain links TRBV18 with TRBJ1-1; TRBD1 matches at 7 bases. CDR1 and CDR2 (germline): KGHSH, LQKENI. There are 15 residues in the CDR3. After removal of 5 bases from V and 3 bases from J, the junction contained 9 bases not matched to a gene. The DNA for the CDR3 is TGTGCCAGCTCAACAATAGGACAGGCGGACACTGAAGCTTTCTTT. This encodes CASSTIGQADTEAFF.